Each of the 2 T cell receptor beta chains below was sequenced from the same sample in a study of blood T cell repertoires in COVID-19. Some clones are missing from TCRdb's copy, which holds only in-frame ones; the method was immunoSEQ multiplex PCR. The table lists roughly 280,000 clones, 70% to 90% of them singletons. The sequencing input was peripheral blood. The receptors derive from a woman in her seventies with acute or convalescent COVID-19.

This clone has just one count. The rearrangement uses TRBV5-8 and TRBJ2-7, with D possibly TRBD2 on 5 matching bases. Germline V gene lookup returns CDR1 SGHTS and CDR2 YDEGEE. V dropped 7 bases and J dropped 0 bases, with 11 bases sitting between them. CDR3 size: 13 residues. CDR3 DNA: TGTGCCAGCCGTCCGAGGGCCTCCTACGAGCAGTACTTC. Encoded protein: CASRPRASYEQYF. Drawing the rest from reference TRBV5-8 and TRBJ2-7, the complete variable domain is EAGVTQSPTHLIKTRGQQATLRCSPISGHTSVYWYQQALGLGLQFLLWYDEGEERNRGNFPPRFSGRQFPNYSSELNVNALELEDSALYLCASRPRASYEQYFGPGTRLTVT.

The DNA for the CDR3 is TGTGCCAGCAGCCCCACATGGCCCTACGAGCAGTACTTC. Translated, it gives CASSPTWPYEQYF. This chain links TRBV11-2 with TRBJ2-7; D is unclear. The CDR3 consists of 13 residues. Germline values: CDR1 SGHAT, CDR2 FQNNGV. V lost 5 bases to trimming and J lost 2 bases, with 10 bases between them.